This T cell receptor (beta chain) was profiled in a study of shared clonotypes between healthy human individuals. The CDR3 totals 14 residues. The V and J ends lost 7 bases and 5 bases, in that order; junction bases with no gene match: 8. Germline CDR1 and CDR2: LNHDA and SQIVND (reference sequence). Only in-frame clones appear in the TCRdb table, and some are missing; sequencing was by immunoSEQ multiplex PCR. The data contain 2.5 million or so clones, over 85% of them singletons. The J gene is TRBJ2-7, the V gene TRBV19; TRBD1 agrees at 10 bases. This clonotype originated in a man between 18 and 35 years old in good health. Sequenced sample: naive CD4+ T cells sorted from blood. The subset: CD45RA+ positively selected. The CDR3 DNA is TGTGCCAGTAATACCGGGACAGGGGTCCACGAGCAGTACTTC. Protein sequence: CASNTGTGVHEQYF.